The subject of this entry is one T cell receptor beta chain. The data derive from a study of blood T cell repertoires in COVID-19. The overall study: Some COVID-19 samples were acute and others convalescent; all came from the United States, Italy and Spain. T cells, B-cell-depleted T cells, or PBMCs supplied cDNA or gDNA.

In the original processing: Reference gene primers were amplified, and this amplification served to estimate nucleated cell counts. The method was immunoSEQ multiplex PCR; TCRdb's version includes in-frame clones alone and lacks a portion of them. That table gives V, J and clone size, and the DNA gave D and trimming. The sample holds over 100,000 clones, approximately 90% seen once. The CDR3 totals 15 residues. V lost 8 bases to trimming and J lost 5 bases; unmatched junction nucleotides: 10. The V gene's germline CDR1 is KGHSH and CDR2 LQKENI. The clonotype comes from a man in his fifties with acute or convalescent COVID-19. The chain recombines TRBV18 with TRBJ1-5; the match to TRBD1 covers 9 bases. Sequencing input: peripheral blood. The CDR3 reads CASQRAGQGDQPQHF. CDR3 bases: TGTGCCAGCCAGCGCGCGGGACAGGGAGATCAGCCCCAGCATTTT.